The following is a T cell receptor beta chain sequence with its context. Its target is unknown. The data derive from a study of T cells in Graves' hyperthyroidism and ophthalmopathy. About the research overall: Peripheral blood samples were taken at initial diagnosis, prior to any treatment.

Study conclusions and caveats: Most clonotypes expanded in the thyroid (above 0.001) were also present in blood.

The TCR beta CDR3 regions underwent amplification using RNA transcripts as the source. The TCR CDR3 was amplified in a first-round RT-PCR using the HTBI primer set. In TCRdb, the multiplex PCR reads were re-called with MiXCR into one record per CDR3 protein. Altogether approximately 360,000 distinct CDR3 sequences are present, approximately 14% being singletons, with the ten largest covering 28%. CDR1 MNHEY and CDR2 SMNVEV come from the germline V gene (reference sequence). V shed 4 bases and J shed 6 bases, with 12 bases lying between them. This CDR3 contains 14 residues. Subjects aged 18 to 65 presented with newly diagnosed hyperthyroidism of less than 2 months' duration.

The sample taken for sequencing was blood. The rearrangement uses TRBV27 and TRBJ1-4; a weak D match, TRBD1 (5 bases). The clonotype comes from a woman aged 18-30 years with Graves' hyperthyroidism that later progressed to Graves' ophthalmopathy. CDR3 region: CASSSRDPHEKLFF. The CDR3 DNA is TGTGCCAGCAGTTCCCGGGACCCCCATGAAAAACTGTTTTTT.